Shown below are 18 T cell receptor beta chains from a single sample sequenced in a study of blood T cell repertoires in COVID-19. Only in-frame clones appear in the TCRdb table, and some are missing; sequencing was by immunoSEQ multiplex PCR. Found here are around 270,000 clones, about 87% of them singletons; the top ten hold 3.5% to 4.5%. Material for sequencing was peripheral blood. Receptors were obtained from a man aged 60-69 years who had recovered from COVID-19.

This clone was observed a single time. The chain recombines TRBV10-1 with TRBJ2-3; 7 bases map to TRBD2. The V segment lost 0 bases and the J segment 13 bases; nucleotides outside the gene matches: 13. The CDR3 is 15 residues long. Germline CDR1 and CDR2: WNHNN and SYGVQD (reference sequence). The CDR3: CASSESTAQRGLEYF. For the CDR3, the DNA is TGCGCCAGCAGTGAGTCGACGGCTCAGCGGGGCCTGGAGTATTTT.

The chain uses TRBV3-1 (or the pseudogene TRBV3-2) and TRBJ2-2; 8 bases line up with TRBD1. CDR3 length: 16 residues. The germline CDR1 and CDR2 sequences are LGHDT and YNNKEL (reference sequence). Trimming cost V 1 base and J 6 bases; bases outside gene matches: 7. Written as DNA, the CDR3 is TGTGCCAGCAGCCAAGGACGGACAGGGCTAGCCGGGGAGCTGTTTTTT. This gives the protein CASSQGRTGLAGELFF.

The chain couples TRBV7-6 to TRBJ2-1; TRBD2 agrees at 9 bases. The CDR3 loop spans 15 amino acids. Germline values: CDR1 SGHVS, CDR2 FNYEAQ. Trimming cost V 3 bases and J 7 bases; bases outside gene matches: 7. The CDR3 sequence is CASSLSGGLVNEQFF. CDR3 nucleotides: TGTGCCAGCAGCTTGAGCGGGGGGTTGGTGAATGAGCAGTTCTTC. Full variable domain (missing parts from reference TRBV7-6 and TRBJ2-1): GAGVSQSPRYKVTKRGQDVALRCDPISGHVSLYWYRQALGQGPEFLTYFNYEAQQDKSGLPNDRFSAERPEGSISTLTIQRTEQRDSAMYRCASSLSGGLVNEQFFGPGTRLTVL.

The V and J genes are TRBV28 and TRBJ2-2; no clear D. The germline gives CDR1 MDHEN, CDR2 SYDVKM. The V end lost 4 bases, the J end lost 6 bases, and 9 bases lay between the germline ends. The CDR3 loop spans 13 amino acids. CDR3 residues: CASSSRFPGELFF. Here the CDR3 DNA reads TGTGCCAGCAGTTCGAGGTTCCCCGGGGAGCTGTTTTTT. The complete variable domain, with remaining parts taken from reference TRBV28 and TRBJ2-2, reads DVKVTQSSRYLVKRTGEKVFLECVQDMDHENMFWYRQDPGLGLRLIYFSYDVKMKEKGDIPEGYSVSREKKERFSLILESASTNQTSMYLCASSSRFPGELFFGEGSRLTVL.

This clone was counted between two and nine times. V and J are TRBV7-9 and TRBJ1-6; TRBD1 matches 8 bases. Germline CDR1 and CDR2: SEHNR and FQNEAQ (reference sequence). CDR3 length equals 16 residues. The V and J ends lost 2 bases and 6 bases, in that order; junction bases with no gene match: 6. CDR3 residues: CASSLSQGALNSPLHF. The CDR3 DNA reads TGTGCCAGCAGCTTAAGCCAGGGGGCTCTTAATTCACCCCTCCACTTT. Full variable domain (missing parts from reference TRBV7-9 and TRBJ1-6): DTGVSQNPRHKITKRGQNVTFRCDPISEHNRLYWYRQTLGQGPEFLTYFQNEAQLEKSRLLSDRFSAERPKGSFSTLEIQRTEQGDSAMYLCASSLSQGALNSPLHFGNGTRLTVT.

V gene TRBV2 combines with J gene TRBJ2-1, with a weak D call TRBD2 (5 bases). With 9 bases removed from V and 0 bases from J, the gap between germline ends came to 15 bases. The CDR3 is made up of 15 amino acids. The germline V gene encodes CDR1 SNHLY and CDR2 FYNNEI. CDR3 in amino acids: CARTRSGISYNEQFF. The CDR3 DNA follows: TGTGCCAGAACCCGCTCCGGGATCTCCTACAATGAGCAGTTCTTC.

In this sample, this clone turned up a few times. This sequence joins TRBV14 and TRBJ2-7, with 7 bases fitting TRBD1. This CDR3 has 14 residues. Germline V gene data show CDR1 as SGHDN and CDR2 as FVKESK. V lost 6 bases, J lost 3 bases, and 8 bases stayed unmatched. The CDR3 nucleotides are TGTGCCAGCAGTCGAGCCGGGACAGTCTACGAGCAGTACTTC. It is translated as CASSRAGTVYEQYF.

The chain is built from TRBV15 and TRBJ2-7; D may be TRBD1 (6 bases). Trimming cost V 2 bases and J 4 bases, with 12 bases left between them. Germline V CDR1 and CDR2: LNHNV, YYDKDF (reference sequence). The length of the CDR3 is 14 residues. The DNA for the CDR3 is TGTGCCACCAGCAGACAAACAGGGAGATACGAGCAGTACTTC. Amino acids: CATSRQTGRYEQYF.

The chain recombines TRBV9 with TRBJ1-1; no clear D. The germline V and J ends were trimmed by 4 bases and 4 bases, with 11 bases remaining between them. This CDR3 spans 13 amino acids. Germline values: CDR1 SGDLS, CDR2 YYNGEE. CDR3 loop: CASSLIESTEAFF. The CDR3 DNA follows: TGTGCCAGCAGCTTGATAGAAAGCACTGAAGCTTTCTTT.

V usage is TRBV15 and J usage is TRBJ2-4, with D tentatively TRBD2 (6 bases). CDR1 and CDR2 (germline): LNHNV, YYDKDF (reference sequence). V shed 1 base and J shed 5 bases, with 12 bases lying between them. The CDR3 extends over 15 amino acids. The CDR3 here is CATSRGRGRENIQYF. CDR3 DNA sequence: TGTGCCACCAGCAGAGGGCGGGGTCGGGAAAACATTCAGTACTTC.

This clone has a handful of counts. V gene TRBV7-9 combines with J gene TRBJ2-5; D ambiguous. There are 13 residues in the CDR3. The V and J ends lost 8 bases and 5 bases respectively, with 15 bases between them. Germline-derived CDR1 and CDR2 are SEHNR and FQNEAQ (reference sequence). The CDR3 region has the DNA TGTGCCAGCGGCCTCCCCGAATCGGAGACCCAGTACTTC. This gives the protein CASGLPESETQYF.

This clone showed up just a few times. This rearrangement joins TRBV7-2 to TRBJ2-3; D gene ambiguous. V gave up 5 bases and J gave up 0 bases, with 3 bases separating them. The CDR3 is made up of 12 amino acids. Germline lookup yields CDR1 SGHTA and CDR2 FQGNSA. In nucleotides, the CDR3 is TGTGCCAGCAGCCTGAGCACAGATACGCAGTATTTT. It translates to CASSLSTDTQYF.

This sequence joins TRBV7-9 and TRBJ1-1, with TRBD1 identical over 9 bases. CDR1 and CDR2 from the germline V gene are SEHNR and FQNEAQ (reference sequence). This CDR3 contains 14 residues. After removal of 9 bases from V and 3 bases from J, the junction contained 8 bases not matched to a gene. CDR3 bases: TGTGCCAGTGTGGACAGGGGAGGCGACACTGAAGCTTTCTTT. Translating gives CASVDRGGDTEAFF.

Details on this clone: At one end, the junction sequence differs from germline, possibly due to a read error. CDR3 bases: TGTGCCAGCAGGCAAGTCGGCGGGGGCGAGACCCAGTACTTC. Its protein product is CASRQVGGGETQYF. The genes are TRBV3-1 (or the pseudogene TRBV3-2) and TRBJ2-5, with D perhaps matching TRBD2 (7 bases). The germline gives CDR1 LGHDT, CDR2 YNNKEL (reference sequence). CDR3 length: 14 residues.

The chain is built from TRBV29-1 and TRBJ1-1; TRBD1 matches at 8 bases. CDR1 and CDR2 from the germline V gene are SQVTM and ANQGSEA. The V and J ends lost 4 bases and 6 bases, in that order; junction bases with no gene match: 10. There are 14 residues in the CDR3. CDR3 in amino acids: CSVVLQGVRPEAFF. CDR3 in DNA: TGCAGCGTTGTCTTACAGGGGGTTCGTCCTGAAGCTTTCTTT. Full variable domain (remainder filled in from reference TRBV29-1 and TRBJ1-1): SAVISQKPSRDICQRGTSLTIQCQVDSQVTMMFWYRQQPGQSLTLIATANQGSEATYESGFVIDKFPISRPNLTFSTLTVSNMSPEDSSIYLCSVVLQGVRPEAFFGQGTRLTVV.

The gene calls are TRBV3-1 (or the pseudogene TRBV3-2) and TRBJ2-1; possibly TRBD1 for D (6 bases). This CDR3 region has 17 residues. The V end lost 4 bases, the J end lost 6 bases, and 22 bases lay between the germline ends. The germline V gene has CDR1 LGHDT and CDR2 YNNKEL (reference sequence). The DNA of the CDR3 is TGTGCCAGCAGCCTCGGAGTAAGGGGGACCCCGTCCAATGAGCAGTTCTTC. This encodes CASSLGVRGTPSNEQFF.

The table lists this clone with a few counts. This chain connects TRBV30 to TRBJ2-1; 9 bases align to TRBD2. The CDR3 loop spans 15 amino acids. Germline CDR1 reads GTSNPN; CDR2 reads SVGIG (reference sequence). J was trimmed by 5 bases and V by 1 base; bases with no gene match: 6. The CDR3 here is CAWSEGLAPDNEQFF. CDR3 coding DNA: TGTGCCTGGAGTGAGGGACTAGCTCCGGACAATGAGCAGTTCTTC.

The V and J genes are TRBV3-1 (or the pseudogene TRBV3-2) and TRBJ2-1, with TRBD2 matching over 7 bases. The trim removed 4 bases at V and 7 bases at J, leaving 13 bases unmatched. The CDR3 runs 16 residues. Per the germline V gene, CDR1 is LGHDT and CDR2 is YNNKEL (reference sequence). CDR3 DNA: TGTGCCAGCAGCCCTTACGCGGGGGTCCCGGGGAATGAGCAGTTCTTC. The encoded protein is CASSPYAGVPGNEQFF.